The clone carrying this TCR beta chain occurred a few times. Its antigen remains unknown. The germline V gene encodes CDR1 DFQATT and CDR2 SNEGSKA (reference sequence). This CDR3 has 12 amino acids. Deletions cut 6 bases from V and 7 bases from J, with 10 bases between. The data were taken from a study of blood T cells in healthy people across ages. The use of a sample-barcoded 5' primer and a J-beta primer mix characterized a second PCR of roughly 6 to 11 cycles. No fewer than 3 million CDR3-containing paired-end reads came from each sample. TCRdb independently ran MiXCR on the 5' RACE reads; one entry per CDR3 protein. This sample yields around 800,000 distinct CDR3 sequences, of which 35% to 60% are seen a single time; approximately 18% belongs to the top ten. Study observations and caveats: Both higher diversity and more naive CD4+ cells marked long-lived donors when set against aged donors. Strong correlation was found linking TCR beta diversity to naive T cell percentage. No conclusive comparison of naive versus antigen-experienced cells was possible with unsorted PBMCs.

The TCR sequence derives from a man older than 75 in good health. The source material was blood. The J gene is TRBJ1-6, the V gene TRBV20-1; D is ambiguous. CDR3 sequence reads: CSARKVNSPLHF. CDR3 DNA: TGCAGTGCCAGGAAAGTGAATTCACCCCTCCACTTT.